The following is a T cell receptor (beta chain) sequence with its context. What it recognizes is unknown. The CDR3 extends over 16 amino acids. Germline loops: CDR1 SGHRS, CDR2 YFSETQ. Trimming removed 2 bases at V and 4 bases at J, with 15 bases between. This sample was included in a study of T cell repertoires in cytomegalovirus infection. As for the study in general: Both recently identified HLA-C-restricted and well-studied HLA-B-restricted CMV epitopes were used in the study.

A single record per CDR3 protein comes from TCRdb applying MiXCR to the reads. The data show approximately 730,000 distinct CDR3 sequences, with approximately 32% seen just once and approximately 14% held by the top ten. This sequence originates from a human donor in good health (CMV status not recorded). Some clones in this sample may be carry-over from other donors' samples. This material consisted of cultured CD8+ T cells from PBMCs, taken from culture after CMV antigen stimulation. The gene calls are TRBV5-1 and TRBJ1-4; TRBD1 is a possible D gene (5 bases). CDR3 DNA: TGCGCCAGCAGCTTCACCCCCCCAGGGTTTAATGAAAAACTGTTTTTT. Its translation is CASSFTPPGFNEKLFF.